This TCR beta chain was obtained from a study of regulatory T cells in long-lasting Graves disease. Time point noted: newly diagnosed GD, antithyroid drugs for less than 3 months. After RNA was extracted from PBMCs, the TCR library was made from it. The patients were enrolled through endocrinology in Xi'an, China. EDTA tubes received around 9 milliliters of drawn peripheral blood. Investigators prepared the TCR beta libraries by applying iRepertoire HTBI primers and Arm-PCR of CDR3 regions. TCRdb analysed the multiplex PCR reads with MiXCR anew, one entry per CDR3 protein. Among around 450,000 distinct CDR3 sequences, 15% to 20% were seen once, and the ten largest hold more than 10%. This clonotype was counted between two and nine times. With 2 bases clipped from V and 7 bases from J, the junction kept 12 bases outside the gene matches. CDR1 MGHRA and CDR2 YSYEKL come from the germline V gene. The CDR3 covers 16 residues.

These sequences were also reported in another study, on T cells in Graves' hyperthyroidism and ophthalmopathy. Per that study: Blood samples included most of the expanded thyroid clonotypes exceeding 0.001.

The sample consisted of peripheral blood mononuclear cells (PBMCs), taken at new diagnosis, from a patient treated with antithyroid drugs. This rearrangement joins TRBV4-1 to TRBJ2-7, with 9 bases that match TRBD2. The sequence was obtained from a middle-aged man with Graves disease. Here the CDR3 DNA reads TGCGCCAGCAGCCAATCCGTCGCGGGAGGGCCGGGTGAGCAGTACTTC. Encoded protein: CASSQSVAGGPGEQYF.